The sequence of this TCR beta chain was determined in a study of blood T cell repertoires in COVID-19. In the study overall: Both acute and convalescent COVID-19 samples were obtained from the United States, Italy and Spain. From T cells, B-cell-depleted T cells, or PBMCs came the material, which was cDNA or gDNA.

How the authors handled the data: By means of reference gene primer amplification, nucleated cell counts were estimated. Generated by immunoSEQ multiplex PCR, the TCRdb table keeps only in-frame clones and is missing some. V, J and clone size reflect that table, while D and trimming were determined from the DNA. The table includes under 200,000 clones, around 72% detected once. Trimming took off 8 bases at V and 2 bases at J, with 9 bases between the two ends. Germline V CDR1 and CDR2: LNHDA, SQIVND (reference sequence). This CDR3 is 12 amino acids long. Sequencing was carried out using peripheral blood. This receptor was taken from a woman older than 75 with acute or convalescent COVID-19. V is TRBV19 and J is TRBJ2-5; perhaps TRBD2 as D (6 bases). The CDR3 coding sequence is TGTGCCAGTGGTCGGGAGCAAGAGACCCAGTACTTC. This encodes CASGREQETQYF.